This TCR beta chain was sequenced during a study of blood T cell repertoires in COVID-19. Study context: Donors in the United States, Italy and Spain gave samples during acute or convalescent COVID-19. T cells, B-cell-depleted T cells, or PBMCs supplied cDNA or gDNA.

Per the study methods: The assay estimated nucleated cells by amplifying reference gene primers. Generated by immunoSEQ multiplex PCR, the TCRdb table keeps only in-frame clones and is missing some. The DNA gave D and trimming, while V, J and clone size come from that table. The sample includes 70,000 to 85,000 clones, 83% seen only once; the top ten take roughly 36%. CDR3 size: 13 residues. CDR1 SGHDT and CDR2 YYEEEE come from the germline V gene. V lost 4 bases to trimming and J lost 2 bases, with 9 bases between them. The sequence derives from a man aged 80 or over with active or convalescent COVID-19. This chain links TRBV5-6 with TRBJ2-5; D is perhaps TRBD2 (5 bases). Source material: peripheral blood. The CDR3 protein is CASSEDLQETQYF. Here the CDR3 DNA reads TGTGCCAGCAGCGAGGACTTACAAGAGACCCAGTACTTC.